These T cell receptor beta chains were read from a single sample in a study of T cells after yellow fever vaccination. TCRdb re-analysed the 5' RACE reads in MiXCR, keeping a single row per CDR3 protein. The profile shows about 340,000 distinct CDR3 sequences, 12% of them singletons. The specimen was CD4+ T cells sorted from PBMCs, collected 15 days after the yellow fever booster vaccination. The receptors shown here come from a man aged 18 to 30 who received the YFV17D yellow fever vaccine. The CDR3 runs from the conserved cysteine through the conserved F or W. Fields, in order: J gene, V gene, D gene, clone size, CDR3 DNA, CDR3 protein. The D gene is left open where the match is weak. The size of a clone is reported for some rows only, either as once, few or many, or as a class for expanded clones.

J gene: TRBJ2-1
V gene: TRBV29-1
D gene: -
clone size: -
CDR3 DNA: TGCAGCGGGGGGACACCAAATGAGCAGTTCTTC
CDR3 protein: CSGGTPNEQFF

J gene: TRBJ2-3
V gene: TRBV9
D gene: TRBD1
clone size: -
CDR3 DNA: TGTGCCAGCAGCGTATCGGTACAGGGGGCGATTAGTACAGATACGCAGTATTTT
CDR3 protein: CASSVSVQGAISTDTQYF

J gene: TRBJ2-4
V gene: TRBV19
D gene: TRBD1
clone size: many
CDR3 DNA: TGTGCCAGTAGTATAGGGGGACAGGGCTTCGAAAACATTCAGTACTTC
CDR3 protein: CASSIGGQGFENIQYF

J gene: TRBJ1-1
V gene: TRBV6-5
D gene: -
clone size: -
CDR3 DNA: TGTGCCAGCAGTGCTCCAGAGACAGGAAACACTGAAGCTTTCTTT
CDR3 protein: CASSAPETGNTEAFF

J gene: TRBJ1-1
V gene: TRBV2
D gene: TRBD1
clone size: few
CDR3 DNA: TGTGCCAGCAGTGCCGGCAGGGGGCACACTGAAGCTTTCTTT
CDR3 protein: CASSAGRGHTEAFF

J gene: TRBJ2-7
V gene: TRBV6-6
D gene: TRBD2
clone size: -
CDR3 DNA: TGTGCCAGCAGTTTAGCGGGTTTGAGCTCCTACGAGCAGTACTTC
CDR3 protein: CASSLAGLSSYEQYF

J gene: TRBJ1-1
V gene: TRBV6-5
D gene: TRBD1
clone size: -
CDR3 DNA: TGTGCCAGCAGAGAGACAGGGTCTCCTGAAGCTTTCTTT
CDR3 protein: CASRETGSPEAFF

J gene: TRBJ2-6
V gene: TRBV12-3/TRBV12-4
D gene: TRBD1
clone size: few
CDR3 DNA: TGTGCCAGCCGAGGGGGCAGTAGATCTGGGGCCAACGTCCTGACTTTC
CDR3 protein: CASRGGSRSGANVLTF

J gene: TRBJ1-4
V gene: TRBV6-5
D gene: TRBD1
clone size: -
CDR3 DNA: TGTGCCAGCAGTTCTATCGGGACAGCGCTTGAAAAACTGTTTTTT
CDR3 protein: CASSSIGTALEKLFF

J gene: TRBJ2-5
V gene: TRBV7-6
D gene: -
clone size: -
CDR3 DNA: TGTGCCAGCAGCTTAGGGACACCTCAAGAGACCCAGTACTTC
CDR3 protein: CASSLGTPQETQYF

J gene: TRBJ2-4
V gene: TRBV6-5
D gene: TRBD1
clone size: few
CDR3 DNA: TGTGCCAGCAGTACCCTGGGACAGGGAGAAGCCAAAAACATTCAGTACTTC
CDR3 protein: CASSTLGQGEAKNIQYF

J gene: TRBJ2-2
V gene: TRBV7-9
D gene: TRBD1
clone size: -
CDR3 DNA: TGTGCCAGCAGCTTCCAGGGGGACACCGGGGAGCTGTTTTTT
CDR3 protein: CASSFQGDTGELFF

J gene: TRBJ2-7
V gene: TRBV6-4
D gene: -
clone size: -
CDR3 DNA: TGTGCCAGCAGTGGGCTTAACGAGCAGTACTTC
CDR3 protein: CASSGLNEQYF

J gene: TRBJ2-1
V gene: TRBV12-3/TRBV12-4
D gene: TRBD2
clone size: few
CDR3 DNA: TGTGCCAGTCTGGCGGGGGTGAATGAGCAGTTCTTC
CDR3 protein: CASLAGVNEQFF

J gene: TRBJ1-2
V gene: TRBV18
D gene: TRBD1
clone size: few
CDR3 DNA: TGTGCCAGCAGAACCGGGACAGGGTTTCGTGGCTACACCTTC
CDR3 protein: CASRTGTGFRGYTF

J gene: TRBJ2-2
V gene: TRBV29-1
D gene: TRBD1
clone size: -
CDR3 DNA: TGCAGCGCCCGACAGGGCGGGAACACCGGGGAGCTGTTTTTT
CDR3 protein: CSARQGGNTGELFF

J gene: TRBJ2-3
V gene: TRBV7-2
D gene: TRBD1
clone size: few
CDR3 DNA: TGTGCCGGGCAGGGGGCAACAGATACGCAGTATTTT
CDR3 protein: CAGQGATDTQYF

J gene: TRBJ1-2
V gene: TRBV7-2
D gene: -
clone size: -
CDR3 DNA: TGTGCCAGCAGCTGGAAACACGCCGCGGGGTATGGCTACACCTTC
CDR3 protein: CASSWKHAAGYGYTF